A selection of T cell receptor beta chains follows, all from one sample in a study of technical replicates of blood from a few donors. Assay used: immunoSEQ multiplex PCR; TCRdb lists only in-frame clones, some missing. The sample consists of under 80,000 clones, roughly 86% of them appearing once. The material sequenced was PBMCs. Source of these receptors: a human donor in good health. Some clones in this sample may be carry-over from other donors' samples. The CDR3 runs from the conserved cysteine through the conserved F or W. D genes are given only for firm matches. Rows give clone size only sometimes, using once, few, many, or a class for an expanded clone.

D	V	size	J	DNA	CDR3
TRBD2	TRBV6-5	NA	TRBJ2-5	TGTGCCAGCAGTTACTCACTAGCGGGGGCCCAAGAGACCCAGTACTTC	CASSYSLAGAQETQYF
NA	TRBV11-2	NA	TRBJ1-2	TGTGCCAGCAGCCCCGATAGTCGCCAGGGGAGCTATGGCTACACCTTC	CASSPDSRQGSYGYTF
NA	TRBV15	NA	TRBJ2-3	TGTGCCACCAGCAGAGACTCAACAGGGCAAGATACGCAGTATTTT	CATSRDSTGQDTQYF
NA	TRBV7-4	once	TRBJ1-1	TGTGCCAGCAGCTTAGGTCGGCCTTCAGGGAGTGGGGGGGCGAACACTGAAGCTTTCTTT	CASSLGRPSGSGGANTEAFF
TRBD2	TRBV29-1	NA	TRBJ2-7	TGCAGCGTTGAAATGAGCGGGAGTTTGGACGAGCAGTACTTC	CSVEMSGSLDEQYF
TRBD1	TRBV7-9	NA	TRBJ1-3	TGTGCCAGCAGCACGGACAGGATCGCTGGAAACACCATATATTTT	CASSTDRIAGNTIYF
NA	TRBV11-3	NA	TRBJ1-1	TGTGCCAGCAGCCCGTCCGGGGGGGTGACTGAAGCTTTCTTT	CASSPSGGVTEAFF
NA	TRBV29-1	NA	TRBJ1-2	TGCAGCGTTGGCCAGGAGGGCTATGGCTACACCTTC	CSVGQEGYGYTF
NA	TRBV7-2	NA	TRBJ2-5	TGTGCCAGCAGCGAGAAATGGGGAGAAGAGACCCAGTACTTC	CASSEKWGEETQYF
TRBD1	TRBV19	NA	TRBJ1-3	TGTGCCAGTAGTAGGGGACAGGCCAGCTCTGGAAACACCATATATTTT	CASSRGQASSGNTIYF
TRBD1	TRBV7-9	NA	TRBJ2-7	TGTGCCAGCAGCTCACCCTCCGGGACAGGGGACTACGAGCAGTACTTC	CASSSPSGTGDYEQYF
TRBD1	TRBV6-6	NA	TRBJ1-1	TGTGCCAGCAGTTCCCTGGACAGGGCGAACACTGAAGCTTTCTTT	CASSSLDRANTEAFF
NA	TRBV5-1	NA	TRBJ1-2	TGCGCCAGCAGCTTGGAATCGGGCGCGGGCTATGGCTACACCTTC	CASSLESGAGYGYTF
NA	TRBV4-1	NA	TRBJ2-3	TGCGCCAGCAGCCCAGTGGTCGCAGATACGCAGTATTTT	CASSPVVADTQYF
NA	TRBV1	once	TRBJ2-4	TGCACCAGCAGCCTTTTCCGGGACAGGGAAGCCAAAAACATTCAGTACTTC	CTSSLFRDREAKNIQYF
TRBD2	TRBV7-9	NA	TRBJ2-7	TGTGCCAGCAGCTCGGCGGGGGGCCGAACCTACGAGCAGTACTTC	CASSSAGGRTYEQYF
NA	TRBV20-1	NA	TRBJ1-3	TGCAGTGTGGCCCGTGGAAACACCATATATTTT	CSVARGNTIYF
TRBD1	TRBV5-1	NA	TRBJ2-1	TGCGCCAGCAGCAGGGAGCCTAAGGACAGGCCCTACAATGAGCAGTTCTTC	CASSREPKDRPYNEQFF
NA	TRBV9	NA	TRBJ1-2	TGTGCCAGCAGCGTAGAAACGGGAGCGGGCTATGGCTACACCTTC	CASSVETGAGYGYTF
TRBD2	TRBV9	once	TRBJ2-7	TGTGCCAGCAGCCCGACTAGCGGGATGTACGAGCAGTACTTC	CASSPTSGMYEQYF
TRBD2	TRBV6-5	NA	TRBJ2-7	TGTGCCAGCACCGGGACTAGCGGCTACGAGCAGTACTTC	CASTGTSGYEQYF
NA	TRBV6-5	NA	TRBJ1-5	TGTGCCAGCAGCCCTTCTAGCAATCAGCCCCAGCATTTT	CASSPSSNQPQHF
TRBD2	TRBV4-1	NA	TRBJ2-1	TGCGCCAGCAGCCAAGACCTAGCGGGGGCCCTATACAATGAGCAGTTCTTC	CASSQDLAGALYNEQFF
NA	TRBV30	NA	TRBJ2-7	TGTGCCATCCGCTTGGGACAAATCGACGAGCAGTACTTC	CAIRLGQIDEQYF
NA	TRBV4-1	NA	TRBJ2-5	TGCGCCAGCAGCCAAGATTCGGCGGGGCTCACCCAGTACTTC	CASSQDSAGLTQYF
NA	TRBV13	NA	TRBJ1-1	TGTGCCAGCAGCTTTTATATCACTGAAGCTTTCTTT	CASSFYITEAFF
NA	TRBV6-9	NA	TRBJ2-7	TGTGCCAGCAGTTATTACAGGGAAACCTACGAGCAGTACTTC	CASSYYRETYEQYF
NA	TRBV13	NA	TRBJ2-3	TGTGCCAGCAGCTTAGGTGGGGGCCACACAGATACGCAGTATTTT	CASSLGGGHTDTQYF
TRBD1	TRBV25-1	NA	TRBJ1-2	TGTGCCAGCAGTGACCTCTGGACAGGGGTCGGCTACACCTTC	CASSDLWTGVGYTF
NA	TRBV7-2	NA	TRBJ2-1	TGTGCCAGCAGCTTAGCCGGGAGCGGTAGTCATGAGCAGTTCTTC	CASSLAGSGSHEQFF
NA	TRBV11-3	NA	TRBJ1-1	TGTGCCAGCAGCTTCTGGGGCCTGGAGAACACTGAAGCTTTCTTT	CASSFWGLENTEAFF
TRBD2	TRBV7-9	NA	TRBJ2-3	TGTGCCAGCAGCTTCGGCGGGGGTCTGGGCACAGATACGCAGTATTTT	CASSFGGGLGTDTQYF
TRBD1	TRBV6-4	NA	TRBJ2-7	TGTGCCAGCAGCCCCACCCCCGGGACAGGGCCCTACGAGCAGTACTTC	CASSPTPGTGPYEQYF
TRBD1	TRBV18	NA	TRBJ2-6	TGTGCCAGCTCCCCTCGGGGCTGGACAGGGCTTTGGTCTGGGGCCAACGTCCTGACTTTC	CASSPRGWTGLWSGANVLTF